This T cell receptor (beta chain) was captured in a study of beta chain features in type 1 diabetes. Findings and limits, study-wide: Across patients, naive, central memory and Treg TCRB repertoires exhibited apparently greater similarity than was observed across healthy donors. PCR could preferentially amplify shorter templates, alike in patients and controls.

Each sorted fraction was over 98% pure. Notes on this clone: Its antigen is currently unknown.

Expressed TCRB transcripts were sequenced because the entire RNA isolate underwent reverse transcription. Clones were read by immunoSEQ multiplex PCR, and TCRdb kept only the in-frame ones, dropping some. The sample holds a few hundred thousand clones, over 9.5% seen once. The germline V gene has CDR1 SGHTA and CDR2 FQGNSA. The CDR3 consists of 16 residues. V lost 2 bases and J lost 6, with 16 bases in between. Sequencing was carried out using naive CD4+ T cells from blood. J is TRBJ2-2 and V is TRBV7-2, with D maybe TRBD2 (6 bases). The TCR comes from a man between 18 and 35 years old in good health. The CDR3 coding sequence is TGTGCCAGCAGCTTACTCCCGGGAGTATTAGCCGGGGAGCTGTTTTTT. Translating gives CASSLLPGVLAGELFF.